Listed here is a single T cell receptor beta chain. This CDR3 is built from 17 residues. The V and J ends lost 3 bases and 12 bases respectively, with 26 bases between them. CDR1 SNHLY and CDR2 FYNNEI come from the germline V gene. The data are from a study of blood T cell repertoires in COVID-19. The method was immunoSEQ multiplex PCR; TCRdb's version includes in-frame clones alone and lacks a portion of them. The data contain approximately 190,000 clones, approximately 90% of them singletons. The sample consisted of peripheral blood. The clonotype was recovered from a man aged 40-49 years with active or convalescent COVID-19. This chain uses TRBV2 with TRBJ1-4; tentative D call: TRBD1 (5 bases). The chain's CDR3 is CASSDRVGSDSLPQLFF. The CDR3 nucleotides are TGTGCCAGCAGTGATCGAGTTGGGTCCGACAGCCTCCCCCAACTGTTTTTT.